This T cell receptor beta chain was documented in a study of blood T cell repertoires in COVID-19. Study-wide background: COVID-19 samples collected from the United States, Italy and Spain covered acute and convalescent phases. PBMCs, B-cell-depleted T cells, or T cells were the source of the cDNA or gDNA that made up the material.

The authors' processing: Amplification with reference gene primers provided the estimates of nucleated cell counts. The method was immunoSEQ multiplex PCR; TCRdb's version includes in-frame clones alone and lacks a portion of them. V and J calls and clone size are those listed in that table; D and trimming were worked out from the DNA. The sample lists some 330,000 clones, 89% occurring once. This clone has just one count. Germline V lookup: CDR1 MDHEN, CDR2 SYDVKM. The CDR3 has 15 amino acids. V was clipped by 5 bases and J by 2 bases; unmatched bases: 6. The sample was peripheral blood. J is TRBJ2-5 and V is TRBV28; 9 bases are a match to TRBD1. The receptor was isolated from a woman in her twenties or thirties with COVID-19, enrolled during active disease. The CDR3 nucleotides read TGTGCCAGCAGTCGGACAGGGGCCGGGCAAGAGACCCAGTACTTC. The encoded protein is CASSRTGAGQETQYF. The full variable domain, with the rest looked up from reference TRBV28 and TRBJ2-5, is DVKVTQSSRYLVKRTGEKVFLECVQDMDHENMFWYRQDPGLGLRLIYFSYDVKMKEKGDIPEGYSVSREKKERFSLILESASTNQTSMYLCASSRTGAGQETQYFGPGTRLLVL.